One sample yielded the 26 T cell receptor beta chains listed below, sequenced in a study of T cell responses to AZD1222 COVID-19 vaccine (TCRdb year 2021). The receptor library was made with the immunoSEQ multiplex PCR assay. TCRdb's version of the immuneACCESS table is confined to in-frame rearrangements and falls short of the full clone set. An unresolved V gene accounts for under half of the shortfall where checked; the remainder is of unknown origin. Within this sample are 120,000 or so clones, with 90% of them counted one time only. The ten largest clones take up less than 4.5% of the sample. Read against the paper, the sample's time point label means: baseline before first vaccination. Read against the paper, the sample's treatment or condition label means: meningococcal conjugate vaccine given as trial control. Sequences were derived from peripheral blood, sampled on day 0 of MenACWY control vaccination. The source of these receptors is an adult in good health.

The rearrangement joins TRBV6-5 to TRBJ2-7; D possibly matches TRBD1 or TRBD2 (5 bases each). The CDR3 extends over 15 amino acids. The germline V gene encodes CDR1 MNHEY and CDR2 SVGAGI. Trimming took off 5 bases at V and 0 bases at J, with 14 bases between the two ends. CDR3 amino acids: CASSPGTESSYEQYF. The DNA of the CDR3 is TGTGCCAGCAGTCCCGGGACGGAAAGCTCCTACGAGCAGTACTTC.

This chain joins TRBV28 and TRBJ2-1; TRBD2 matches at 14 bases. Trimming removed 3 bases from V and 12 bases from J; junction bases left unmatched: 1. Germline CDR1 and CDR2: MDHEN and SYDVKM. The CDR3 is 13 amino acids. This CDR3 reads CASSLTSGRVQFF. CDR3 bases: TGTGCCAGCAGTTTGACTAGCGGGAGGGTGCAGTTCTTC.

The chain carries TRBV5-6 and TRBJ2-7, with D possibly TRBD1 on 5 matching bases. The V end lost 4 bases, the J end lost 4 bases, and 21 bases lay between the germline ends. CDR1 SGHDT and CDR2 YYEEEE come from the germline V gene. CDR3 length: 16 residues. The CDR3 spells CASSTSGRKRGYEQYV. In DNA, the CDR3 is TGTGCCAGCAGCACATCCGGGCGCAAAAGGGGATACGAGCAGTACGTC.

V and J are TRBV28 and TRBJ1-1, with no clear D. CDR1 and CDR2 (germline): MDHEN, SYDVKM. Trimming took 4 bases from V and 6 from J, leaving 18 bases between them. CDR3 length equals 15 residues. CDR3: CASSSPSGSMAEAFF. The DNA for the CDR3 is TGTGCCAGCAGTTCCCCGTCCGGCAGTATGGCTGAAGCTTTCTTT. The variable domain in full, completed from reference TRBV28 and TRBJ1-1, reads DVKVTQSSRYLVKRTGEKVFLECVQDMDHENMFWYRQDPGLGLRLIYFSYDVKMKEKGDIPEGYSVSREKKERFSLILESASTNQTSMYLCASSSPSGSMAEAFFGQGTRLTVV.

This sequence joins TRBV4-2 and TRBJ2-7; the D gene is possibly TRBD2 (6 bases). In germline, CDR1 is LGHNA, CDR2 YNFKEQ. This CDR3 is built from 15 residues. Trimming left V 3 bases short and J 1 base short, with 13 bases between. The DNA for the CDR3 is TGTGCCAGCAGCCAGACCGGGACTTCGTCCTACGAGCAGTACTTC. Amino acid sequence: CASSQTGTSSYEQYF.

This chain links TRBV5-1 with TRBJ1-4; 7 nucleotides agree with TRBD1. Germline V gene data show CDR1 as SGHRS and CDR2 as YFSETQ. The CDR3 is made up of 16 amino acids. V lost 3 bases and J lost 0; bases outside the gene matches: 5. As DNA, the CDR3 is TGCGCCAGCAGCTCCGGGACAGCCGCAACTAATGAAAAACTGTTTTTT. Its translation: CASSSGTAATNEKLFF.

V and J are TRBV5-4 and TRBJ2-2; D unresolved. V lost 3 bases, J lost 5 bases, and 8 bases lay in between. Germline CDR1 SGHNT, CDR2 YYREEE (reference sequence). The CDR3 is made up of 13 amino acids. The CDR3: CASSWTVTGELFF. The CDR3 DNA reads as TGTGCCAGCAGCTGGACCGTGACCGGGGAGCTGTTTTTT.

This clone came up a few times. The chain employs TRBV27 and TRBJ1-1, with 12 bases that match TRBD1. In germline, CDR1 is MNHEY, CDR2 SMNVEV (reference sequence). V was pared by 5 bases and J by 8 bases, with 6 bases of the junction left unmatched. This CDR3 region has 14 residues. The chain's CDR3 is CASSPGTGGREAFF. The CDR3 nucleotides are TGTGCCAGCAGTCCGGGGACAGGGGGCCGGGAAGCTTTCTTT.

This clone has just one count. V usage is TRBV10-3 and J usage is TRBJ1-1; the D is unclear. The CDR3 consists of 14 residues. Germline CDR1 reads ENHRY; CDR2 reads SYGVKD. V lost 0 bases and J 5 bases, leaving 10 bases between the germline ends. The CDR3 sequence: CAISESSPGTEAFF. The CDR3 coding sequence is TGTGCCATCAGTGAGTCGAGTCCGGGAACTGAAGCTTTCTTT.

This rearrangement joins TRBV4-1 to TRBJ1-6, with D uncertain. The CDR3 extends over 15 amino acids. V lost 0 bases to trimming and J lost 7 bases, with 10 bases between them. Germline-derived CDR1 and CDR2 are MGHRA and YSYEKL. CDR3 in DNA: TGCGCCAGCAGCCAAGACGTAATGGTCAATTCACCCCTCCACTTT. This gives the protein CASSQDVMVNSPLHF.

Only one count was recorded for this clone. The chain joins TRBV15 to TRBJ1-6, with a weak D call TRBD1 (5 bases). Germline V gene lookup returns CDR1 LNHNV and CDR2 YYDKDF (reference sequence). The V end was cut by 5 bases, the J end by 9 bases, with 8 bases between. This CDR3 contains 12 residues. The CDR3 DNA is TGTGCCACCAGCCCAGGGACTTCACCCCTCCACTTT. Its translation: CATSPGTSPLHF.

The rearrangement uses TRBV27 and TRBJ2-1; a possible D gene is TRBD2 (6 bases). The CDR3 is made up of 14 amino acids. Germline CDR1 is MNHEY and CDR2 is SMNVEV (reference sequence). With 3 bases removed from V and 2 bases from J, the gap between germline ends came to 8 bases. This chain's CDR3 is CASSFPGAYNEQFF. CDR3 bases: TGTGCCAGCAGTTTCCCGGGGGCCTACAATGAGCAGTTCTTC.

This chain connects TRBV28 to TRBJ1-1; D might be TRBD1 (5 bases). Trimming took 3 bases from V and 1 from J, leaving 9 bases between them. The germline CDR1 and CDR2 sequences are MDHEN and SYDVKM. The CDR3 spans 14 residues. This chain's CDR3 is CASSLGPRNTEAFF. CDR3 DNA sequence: TGTGCCAGCAGTTTGGGGCCTCGGAACACTGAAGCTTTCTTT.

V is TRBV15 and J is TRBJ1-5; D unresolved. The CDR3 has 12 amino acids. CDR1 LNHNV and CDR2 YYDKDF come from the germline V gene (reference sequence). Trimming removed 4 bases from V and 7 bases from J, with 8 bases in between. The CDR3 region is CATSIGKQPQHF. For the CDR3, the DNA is TGTGCCACCAGCATAGGGAAGCAGCCCCAGCATTTT.

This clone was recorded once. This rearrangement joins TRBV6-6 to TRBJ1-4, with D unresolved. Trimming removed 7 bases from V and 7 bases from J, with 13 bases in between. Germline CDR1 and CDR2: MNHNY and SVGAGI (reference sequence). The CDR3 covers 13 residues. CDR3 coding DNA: TGTGCCAGCAAGGGAACGGGGATTGAAAAACTGTTTTTT. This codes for CASKGTGIEKLFF.

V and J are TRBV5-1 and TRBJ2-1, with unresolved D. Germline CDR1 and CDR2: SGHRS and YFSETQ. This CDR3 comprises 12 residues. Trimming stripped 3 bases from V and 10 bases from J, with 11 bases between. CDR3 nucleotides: TGCGCCAGCAGCTCCCGGGTCCTCGAGCAGTTCTTC. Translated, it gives CASSSRVLEQFF.

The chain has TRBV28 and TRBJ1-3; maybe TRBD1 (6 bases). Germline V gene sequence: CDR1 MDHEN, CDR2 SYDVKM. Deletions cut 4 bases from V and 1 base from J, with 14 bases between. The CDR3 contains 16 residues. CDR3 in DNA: TGTGCCAGCAGTTCTCCCAAAACAGGGTCTGGAAACACCATATATTTT. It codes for CASSSPKTGSGNTIYF.

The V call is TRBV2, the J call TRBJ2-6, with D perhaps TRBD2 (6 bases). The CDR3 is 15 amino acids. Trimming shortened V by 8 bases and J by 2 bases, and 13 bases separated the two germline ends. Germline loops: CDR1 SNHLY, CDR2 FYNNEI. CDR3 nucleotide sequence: TGTGCCAGCTCTGGGGGGTTTGCTGGGGCCAACGTCCTGACTTTC. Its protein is CASSGGFAGANVLTF.

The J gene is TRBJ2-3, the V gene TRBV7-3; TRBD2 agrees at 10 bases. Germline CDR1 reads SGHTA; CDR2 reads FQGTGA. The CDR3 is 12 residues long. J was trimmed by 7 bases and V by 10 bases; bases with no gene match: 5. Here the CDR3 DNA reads TGTGCCACTAGCGGGAGAACGTATACGCAGTATTTT. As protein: CATSGRTYTQYF.

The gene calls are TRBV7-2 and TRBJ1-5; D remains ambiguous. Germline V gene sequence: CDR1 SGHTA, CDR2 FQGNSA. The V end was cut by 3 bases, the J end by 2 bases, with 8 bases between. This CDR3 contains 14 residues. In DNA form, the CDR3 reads TGTGCCAGCAGCTTGGACCTGGGCAATCAGCCCCAGCATTTT. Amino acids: CASSLDLGNQPQHF. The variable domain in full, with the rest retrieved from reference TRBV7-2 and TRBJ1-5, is GAGVSQSPSNKVTEKGKDVELRCDPISGHTALYWYRQSLGQGLEFLIYFQGNSAPDKSGLPSDRFSAERTGGSVSTLTIQRTQQEDSAVYLCASSLDLGNQPQHFGDGTRLSIL.

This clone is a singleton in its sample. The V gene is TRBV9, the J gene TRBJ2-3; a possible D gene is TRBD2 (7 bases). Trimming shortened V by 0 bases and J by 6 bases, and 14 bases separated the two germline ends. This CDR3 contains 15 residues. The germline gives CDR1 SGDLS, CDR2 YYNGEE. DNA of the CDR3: TGTGCCAGCAGCGTAGCTGCGGGGGCCTTTGATACGCAGTATTTT. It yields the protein CASSVAAGAFDTQYF.

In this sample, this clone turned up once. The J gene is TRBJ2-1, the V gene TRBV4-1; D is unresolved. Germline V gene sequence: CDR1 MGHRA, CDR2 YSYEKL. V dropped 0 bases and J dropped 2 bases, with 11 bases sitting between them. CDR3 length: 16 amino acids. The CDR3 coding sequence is TGCGCCAGCAGCCAAGATCCTGGCGACACCTACAATGAGCAGTTCTTC. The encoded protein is CASSQDPGDTYNEQFF.

In nucleotides, the CDR3 is TGTGCCAGCAGCGCAGCCCCTCTAGCGGGGGTCCAAGAGACCCAGTACTTC. Translating gives CASSAAPLAGVQETQYF. The chain couples TRBV9 to TRBJ2-5, with 10 bases identical to TRBD2. CDR1 and CDR2 from the germline V gene are SGDLS and YYNGEE. The CDR3 is made up of 17 amino acids. The V gene end was trimmed by 3 bases and the J gene end by 1 base; junction bases not matched to a gene: 9.

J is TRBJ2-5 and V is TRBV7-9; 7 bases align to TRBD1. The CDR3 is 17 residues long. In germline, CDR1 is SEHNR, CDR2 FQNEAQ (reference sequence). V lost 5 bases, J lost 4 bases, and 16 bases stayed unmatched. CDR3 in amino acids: CASSPHFSGPGGETQYF. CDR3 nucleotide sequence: TGTGCCAGCAGCCCACACTTCAGTGGTCCAGGGGGAGAGACCCAGTACTTC.

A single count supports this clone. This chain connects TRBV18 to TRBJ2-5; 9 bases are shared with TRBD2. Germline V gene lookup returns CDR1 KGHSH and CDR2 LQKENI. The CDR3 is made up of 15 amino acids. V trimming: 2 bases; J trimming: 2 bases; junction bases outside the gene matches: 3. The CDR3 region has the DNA TGTGCCAGCTCACCATCTAGCGGGGTACAAGAGACCCAGTACTTC. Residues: CASSPSSGVQETQYF.

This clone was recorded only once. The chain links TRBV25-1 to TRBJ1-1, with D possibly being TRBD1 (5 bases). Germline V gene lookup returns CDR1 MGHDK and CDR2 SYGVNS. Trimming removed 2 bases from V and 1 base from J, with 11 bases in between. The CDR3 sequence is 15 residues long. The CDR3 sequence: CASSERAGRNTEAFF. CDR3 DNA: TGTGCCAGCAGTGAACGGGCAGGGAGGAACACTGAAGCTTTCTTT.